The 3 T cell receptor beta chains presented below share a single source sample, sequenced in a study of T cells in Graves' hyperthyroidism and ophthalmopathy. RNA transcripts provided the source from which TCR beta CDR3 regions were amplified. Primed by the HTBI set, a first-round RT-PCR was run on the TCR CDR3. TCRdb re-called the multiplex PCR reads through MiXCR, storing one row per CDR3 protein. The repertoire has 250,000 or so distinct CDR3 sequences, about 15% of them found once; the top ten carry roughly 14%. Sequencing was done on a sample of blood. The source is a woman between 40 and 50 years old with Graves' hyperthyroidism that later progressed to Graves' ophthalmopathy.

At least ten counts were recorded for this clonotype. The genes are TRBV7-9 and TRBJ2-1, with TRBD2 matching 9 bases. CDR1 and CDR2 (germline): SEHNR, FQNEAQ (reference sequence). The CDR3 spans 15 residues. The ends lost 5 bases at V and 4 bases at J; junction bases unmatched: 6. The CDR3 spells CASSPTSGNYNEQFF. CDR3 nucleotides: TGTGCCAGCAGCCCGACTAGCGGAAATTACAATGAGCAGTTCTTC.

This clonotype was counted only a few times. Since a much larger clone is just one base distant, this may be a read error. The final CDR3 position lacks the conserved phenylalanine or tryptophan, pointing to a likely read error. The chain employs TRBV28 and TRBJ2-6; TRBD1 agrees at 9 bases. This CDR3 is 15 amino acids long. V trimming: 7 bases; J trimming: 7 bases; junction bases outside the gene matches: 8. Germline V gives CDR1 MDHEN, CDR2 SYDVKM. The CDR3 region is CASTPGTGNANVLTS. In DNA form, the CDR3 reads TGTGCCAGCACCCCCGGGACAGGGAATGCCAACGTCCTGACTTCC.

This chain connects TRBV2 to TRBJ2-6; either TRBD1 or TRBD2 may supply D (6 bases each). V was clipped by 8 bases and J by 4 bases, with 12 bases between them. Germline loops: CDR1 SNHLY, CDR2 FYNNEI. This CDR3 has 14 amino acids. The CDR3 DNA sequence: TGTGCCAGCGAGGGGGGTTCAGGGGCCAACGTCCTGACTTTC. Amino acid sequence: CASEGGSGANVLTF.